Presented here are 5 T cell receptor beta chains from one specimen sequenced in a study of graft-versus-host responses after intestinal transplantation. Method: immunoSEQ multiplex PCR; TCRdb's copy keeps in-frame clones and lacks some. The table lists tens of thousands of clones, about nine tenths of them singletons, with 0.09% to 0.1% in the top ten. What these receptors recognize is not known. The sample was unstimulated CD4+ T cells sorted from spleen or lymph node cells, taken before intestinal transplant. The receptors were sampled from a human donor who received an intestinal transplant.

Here the CDR3 reads CASSDWPSGVQETQYF. CDR3 coding DNA: TGTGCCAGCAGTGATTGGCCTAGCGGGGTCCAAGAGACCCAGTACTTC. The chain combines TRBV2 with TRBJ2-5; TRBD2 agrees at 9 bases. CDR1 and CDR2 (germline): SNHLY, FYNNEI. The CDR3 length is 16 residues. V was clipped by 3 bases and J by 1 base; unmatched bases: 6.

This chain links TRBV2 with TRBJ2-7, with TRBD1 matching 10 bases. The J segment lost 0 bases and the V segment lost 4 bases, leaving 3 bases of the junction unmatched. The V gene's germline CDR1 is SNHLY and CDR2 FYNNEI. There are 15 residues in the CDR3. The chain's CDR3 is CASSVDRGDSYEQYF. CDR3 DNA: TGTGCCAGCAGTGTGGACAGGGGGGACTCCTACGAGCAGTACTTC.

The CDR3 DNA sequence: TGTGCCAGCAGCCCCGGGACAGGGGAAAGGACTGAAGCTTTCTTT. It encodes CASSPGTGERTEAFF. The chain employs TRBV7-9 and TRBJ1-1, with TRBD1 identical over 10 bases. The CDR3 loop spans 15 amino acids. Trimming removed 5 bases from V and 5 bases from J; junction bases left unmatched: 8. Germline V gives CDR1 SEHNR, CDR2 FQNEAQ (reference sequence). Full variable domain (missing parts from reference TRBV7-9 and TRBJ1-1): DTGVSQNPRHKITKRGQNVTFRCDPISEHNRLYWYRQTLGQGPEFLTYFQNEAQLEKSRLLSDRFSAERPKGSFSTLEIQRTEQGDSAMYLCASSPGTGERTEAFFGQGTRLTVV.

This rearrangement joins TRBV18 to TRBJ2-7; a possible D gene is TRBD1 (7 bases). This CDR3 region has 14 residues. Trimming removed 2 bases from V and 4 bases from J, with 12 bases in between. CDR1 is KGHSH, CDR2 LQKENI, per germline. CDR3 region: CASSPLAGGYEQYF. DNA of the CDR3: TGTGCCAGCTCACCATTGGCAGGGGGGTACGAGCAGTACTTC.

The chain is built from TRBV10-3 and TRBJ2-6, with TRBD1 matching over 7 bases. There are 16 residues in the CDR3. Trimming removed 6 bases from V and 0 bases from J; junction bases left unmatched: 5. Germline V gene sequence: CDR1 ENHRY, CDR2 SYGVKD. CDR3 amino acids: CAISGDSLSGANVLTF. For the CDR3, the DNA is TGTGCCATCAGCGGGGACAGCCTCTCTGGGGCCAACGTCCTGACTTTC.